This is a list of T cell receptor beta chains from one sample in a study of vaccination effects on CD4 cells after COVID-19. Here immunoSEQ multiplex PCR was the method, and the copy in TCRdb shows in-frame clones only, minus some. Of about 33,000 clones in the sample, 55% to 75% are singletons; the top ten hold approximately 15%. These receptors have no identified antigens. The sample in question was CD4+ T cells from PBMCs cultured with HCoV-NL63 spike peptides, obtained before COVID-19 vaccination. The receptors were gathered from a human donor who had a prior SARS-CoV-2 infection. The CDR3 runs from the conserved cysteine through the conserved F or W. A D gene is named only where the DNA matches it firmly. Rows may omit the clone size; those that give it use once, few, many or a size class.

few	NA	TRBV4-1	TRBJ1-2	CASSPLGGYYNYGYTF	TGCGCCAGCAGCCCGTTGGGCGGGTATTATAACTATGGCTACACCTTC
NA	TRBD1	TRBV12-3/TRBV12-4	TRBJ1-1	CASSSGTGRKGF	TGTGCCAGCAGTTCGGGGACAGGTCGGAAGGGGTTT
NA	TRBD2	TRBV10-3	TRBJ2-3	CAISDWSIAGGGDTQYF	TGTGCCATCAGCGACTGGTCAATAGCGGGGGGAGGAGATACGCAGTATTTT
NA	TRBD1	TRBV18	TRBJ1-1	CASSPGQGAITEAFF	TGTGCCAGCTCCCCGGGACAGGGGGCAATCACTGAAGCTTTCTTT
NA	TRBD2	TRBV27	TRBJ2-2	CASRRNSGGHNTGELFF	TGTGCCAGCAGAAGAAATAGCGGGGGCCATAACACCGGGGAGCTGTTTTTT
few	NA	TRBV2	TRBJ1-5	CASRGIRYSNQPQHF	TGTGCCAGCAGAGGGATCCGTTATAGCAATCAGCCCCAGCATTTT
NA	NA	TRBV18	TRBJ1-1	CASSPHLLGNTEAFF	TGTGCCAGCTCACCACATCTTCTGGGTAACACTGAAGCTTTCTTT
NA	NA	TRBV10-3	TRBJ1-5	CAISPDGNQPQHF	TGTGCCATCAGTCCGGACGGGAATCAGCCCCAGCATTTT
NA	NA	TRBV7-8	TRBJ1-5	CASSLVAWPPGSNQPQHF	TGTGCCAGCAGCTTAGTCGCATGGCCACCCGGTAGCAATCAGCCCCAGCATTTT
once	NA	TRBV18	TRBJ2-3	CASSPRRGLTDTQYF	TGTGCCAGCTCACCACGCAGAGGTTTAACAGATACGCAGTATTTT
NA	TRBD1	TRBV7-2	TRBJ1-2	CASSLQGGGNYGYTF	TGTGCCAGCAGCCTCCAAGGGGGCGGTAACTATGGCTACACCTTC
NA	NA	TRBV12-5	TRBJ2-1	CASGNPGLRGNEQFF	TGTGCTAGTGGCAATCCCGGATTGAGGGGCAATGAGCAGTTCTTC
NA	NA	TRBV4-1	TRBJ1-1	CASSPLLAIGAFF	TGCGCCAGCAGCCCCCTCCTAGCCATTGGAGCTTTCTTT
NA	TRBD2	TRBV7-6	TRBJ2-1	CASSLSASGAYNEQFF	TGTGCCAGCAGCTTATCGGCTAGCGGAGCATACAATGAGCAGTTCTTC
NA	NA	TRBV18	TRBJ1-2	CASSPRRDSYGYTF	TGTGCCAGCTCACCACGCCGAGACAGCTATGGCTACACCTTC
NA	TRBD2	TRBV2	TRBJ2-2	CASRGSGRETGELFF	TGTGCCAGCAGGGGGAGCGGGAGGGAGACCGGGGAGCTGTTTTTT
NA	TRBD2	TRBV18	TRBJ2-7	CASSPPRLAGGPLGYEQYF	TGTGCCAGCTCACCACCGAGGCTAGCGGGAGGCCCTCTTGGGTACGAGCAGTACTTC
NA	NA	TRBV24-1	TRBJ2-1	CATSGTDFNNEQFF	TGTGCCACCAGCGGGACCGACTTTAACAATGAGCAGTTCTTC
few	NA	TRBV4-2	TRBJ1-6	CASSQGPQGGDHSYNSPLHF	TGTGCCAGCAGCCAAGGTCCACAGGGCGGCGACCACTCCTATAATTCACCCCTCCACTTT